The 15 T cell receptor beta chains presented below share a single source sample, sequenced in a study of shared clonotypes between healthy human individuals. Clones were sequenced by immunoSEQ multiplex PCR, and TCRdb holds only the in-frame ones, with some missing. The sample yields 2 million to 2.5 million clones, 85% to 95% seen once. The specimen was naive CD4+ T cells from PBMCs. The subset denotes: CD45RA+ positively selected. All receptors derive from a man aged 18 to 30 in good health. Some clones in this sample may be carry-over from other donors' samples.

V is TRBV18 and J is TRBJ1-2, with D perhaps matching TRBD1 (5 bases). Between the trimmed V and J ends, which lost 2 bases and 5 bases, there was a span of 15 bases. The germline V gene has CDR1 KGHSH and CDR2 LQKENI. This CDR3 has 15 residues. The CDR3 DNA is TGTGCCAGCTCACCAGGAACCGACAGACTTTATGGCTACACCTTC. This sequence encodes CASSPGTDRLYGYTF.

Comments on this clone: Different DNA sequences within this sample yield the same CDR3. In DNA, the CDR3 is TGTGCCAGTAGTATAGAACCAGGACCCTACGAGCAGTACTTC. Protein product: CASSIEPGPYEQYF. The chain is built from TRBV19 and TRBJ2-7; D remains unclear. CDR1 is LNHDA, CDR2 SQIVND, per germline (reference sequence). This CDR3 has 14 amino acids. V lost 0 bases to trimming and J lost 2 bases, with 8 bases between them.

The gene calls are TRBV15 and TRBJ2-7; D is unclear. The CDR3 has 11 amino acids. CDR1 and CDR2 from the germline V gene are LNHNV and YYDKDF (reference sequence). Trimming pared 4 bases from V and 4 bases from J, leaving 5 bases between. The DNA of the CDR3 is TGTGCCACCAGCATGGAGTACGAGCAGTACTTC. It translates to CATSMEYEQYF.

The chain is built from TRBV7-9 and TRBJ2-1, with 8 bases aligning to TRBD2. This CDR3 comprises 16 residues. The ends lost 5 bases at V and 9 bases at J; junction bases unmatched: 15. The V gene's germline CDR1 is SEHNR and CDR2 FQNEAQ (reference sequence). CDR3 coding DNA: TGTGCCAGCAGCCGGTCTACTAGCGGAAGTACGTTTGAGCAGTTCTTC. Its translation: CASSRSTSGSTFEQFF.

The chain combines TRBV5-6 with TRBJ2-6; no firm D call. The V end lost 4 bases, the J end lost 2 bases, and 4 bases lay between the germline ends. Germline V gene lookup returns CDR1 SGHDT and CDR2 YYEEEE. The length of the CDR3 is 13 residues. The CDR3 DNA sequence: TGTGCCAGCAGCGTGACTGGGGCCAACGTCCTGACTTTC. This codes for CASSVTGANVLTF.

This chain joins TRBV11-2 and TRBJ2-3; the D gene is possibly TRBD2 (6 bases). The CDR3 covers 19 residues. Germline CDR1 reads SGHAT; CDR2 reads FQNNGV. V dropped 2 bases and J dropped 0 bases, with 21 bases sitting between them. The DNA of the CDR3 is TGTGCCAGCAGCTTACTACTAGCCCCAAGTAGGGCCAGCACAGATACGCAGTATTTT. Its translation is CASSLLLAPSRASTDTQYF. The full variable domain, its missing parts supplied by reference TRBV11-2 and TRBJ2-3, is EAGVAQSPRYKIIEKRQSVAFWCNPISGHATLYWYQQILGQGPKLLIQFQNNGVVDDSQLPKDRFSAERLKGVDSTLKIQPAKLEDSAVYLCASSLLLAPSRASTDTQYFGPGTRLTVL.

The rearrangement links TRBV7-9 to TRBJ2-2; 8 positions agree with TRBD2. Trimming cost V 3 bases and J 3 bases; bases outside gene matches: 9. The CDR3 contains 17 residues. CDR1 and CDR2 (germline): SEHNR, FQNEAQ (reference sequence). The CDR3 bases are TGTGCCAGCAGCTTCCCCGCCAGCGGGGGTGACACCGGGGAGCTGTTTTTT. Its translation is CASSFPASGGDTGELFF. Complete variable domain (other parts from reference TRBV7-9 and TRBJ2-2): DTGVSQNPRHKITKRGQNVTFRCDPISEHNRLYWYRQTLGQGPEFLTYFQNEAQLEKSRLLSDRFSAERPKGSFSTLEIQRTEQGDSAMYLCASSFPASGGDTGELFFGEGSRLTVL.

This clone was found once. The chain recombines TRBV9 with TRBJ1-5; TRBD1 might be the D (5 bases). V lost 4 bases, J lost 7 bases, and 15 bases lay in between. The germline V gene has CDR1 SGDLS and CDR2 YYNGEE. The CDR3 totals 14 residues. The CDR3 here is CASSPTVGGQPQHF. In nucleotides, the CDR3 is TGTGCCAGCAGCCCCACGGTGGGGGGACAGCCCCAGCATTTT.

The chain joins TRBV7-8 to TRBJ2-5; tentative D call: TRBD2 (5 bases). The CDR3 is 14 amino acids. The germline gives CDR1 SGHVS, CDR2 FQNEAQ. The ends were cut back, 5 bases at V and 3 bases at J, with 13 bases in the middle. The CDR3 protein is CASSPRGREETQYF. Written as DNA, the CDR3 is TGTGCCAGCAGCCCCAGAGGGAGAGAAGAGACCCAGTACTTC.

The V and J genes are TRBV7-6 and TRBJ1-1; D is undetermined. From germline, CDR1 is SGHVS and CDR2 FNYEAQ. The CDR3 is 12 amino acids. V shed 2 bases and J shed 10 bases, with 11 bases lying between them. The CDR3 DNA reads TGTGCCAGCAGCTTACCGGGATCAAGAGCTTTCTTT. Translation gives CASSLPGSRAFF.

The chain uses TRBV9 and TRBJ2-5; D is unresolved. V shed 4 bases and J shed 1 base, with 8 bases lying between them. The CDR3 sequence is 13 residues long. Per the germline V gene, CDR1 is SGDLS and CDR2 is YYNGEE. Here the CDR3 DNA reads TGTGCCAGCAGCTCCCGGACCCAAGAGACCCAGTACTTC. Protein: CASSSRTQETQYF. Filled out from reference TRBV9 and TRBJ2-5, the complete variable domain reads DSGVTQTPKHLITATGQRVTLRCSPRSGDLSVYWYQQSLDQGLQFLIQYYNGEERAKGNILERFSAQQFPDLHSELNLSSLELGDSALYFCASSSRTQETQYFGPGTRLLVL.

This clone was counted a single time. The chain couples TRBV28 to TRBJ1-2; 9 bases align to TRBD1. Germline V gene sequence: CDR1 MDHEN, CDR2 SYDVKM. Trimming at V came to 6 bases and at J to 8 bases, leaving 10 bases not matched to a gene. This CDR3 comprises 14 residues. This CDR3 reads CASSYDRGASGYTF. The CDR3 nucleotides are TGTGCCAGCAGCTACGACAGGGGGGCAAGCGGCTACACCTTC.

The chain has TRBV28 and TRBJ1-4, with 8 bases matching TRBD1. The ends lost 5 bases at V and 8 bases at J; junction bases unmatched: 10. Germline CDR1 is MDHEN and CDR2 is SYDVKM. The CDR3 has 15 residues. This CDR3 reads CASSPGTGEGEKLFF. The CDR3 region has the DNA TGTGCCAGCAGTCCTGGGACAGGCGAAGGCGAAAAACTGTTTTTT.

With respect to this clone: This same CDR3 is encoded by further DNA sequences in the sample. The rearrangement links TRBV6-1 to TRBJ2-1; no clear D gene. V lost 1 base and J lost 9, with 4 bases in between. The CDR3 has 11 amino acids. Germline CDR1 is MNHNS and CDR2 is SASEGT. CDR3 amino acids: CASSEVGEQFF. The CDR3 region has the DNA TGTGCCAGCAGTGAAGTTGGTGAGCAGTTCTTC.

The V gene is TRBV18, the J gene TRBJ2-1; TRBD1 aligns across 10 bases. Looked up from germline, CDR1 is KGHSH and CDR2 is LQKENI. V shed 1 base, J shed 7 bases, and the junction held 10 bases outside the gene matches. CDR3 size: 17 residues. CDR3 in amino acids: CASSPRLSGQGENEQFF. For the CDR3, the DNA is TGTGCCAGCTCACCACGGCTAAGCGGACAGGGGGAGAATGAGCAGTTCTTC.